This TCR beta chain was obtained from a study of metastatic and nonmetastatic thyroid tumors (TCRdb year 2020). Study-wide context: The researchers compared repertoires between peripheral blood samples and tumor or nodule tissue samples from patients with malignant or benign thyroid disease. Broader findings and caveats from the paper: TCR beta diversity was reported as significantly higher in malignant tumors than in benign nodules, in both blood and tumor samples.

This clone was found many times. This clone's antigen is unknown. Base-call qualities are not available, and no considerably larger clone is one nucleotide away. Spanning cysteine to phenylalanine, the CDR3 consists of 18 amino acids. CDR3 DNA is the only sequence kept; it has 54 bases, read in frame from the first base. Via the germline V gene (reference sequence), CDR1 is LNHDA and CDR2 SQIVND. The junction shows trimming of 5 bases on V and 11 bases on J, and the gene matches do not reach 21 bases of it. Receptor amplification or capture employed PCR. The instrument was an Illumina HiSeq 4000. High-throughput sequencing was used to profile the TCR beta-chain CDR3 region of every patient. Regarding the original processing steps: The researchers built a classifier to tell apart papillary thyroid cancer patients with distant metastasis, based on CDR3 differences among clinicopathological groups. The Shannon index was used to assess repertoire diversity, and the Morisita-Horn index was used to assess tumor-blood repertoire similarity. The public reads were quality trimmed at Q25 with fastp and then assembled into clones with MiXCR by TCRdb, keeping productive beta chains. For this entry, the V and J calls and clone size follow TCRdb and not the study's own pipeline. This sample gives roughly 61,000 clones in total; 4% to 5% of them show up just once. The top ten clones comprise about 22% of the sample.

None of the patients had been given any treatment before thyroid surgery. Using T-cell receptor beta sequencing, the researchers looked back retrospectively at clinical samples from patients, gathered between about 2011 and 2018. This receptor chain uses TRBV19 and TRBJ1-4; 9 bases in the middle match TRBD1. The source is a female donor with papillary thyroid cancer or a benign thyroid nodule (not recorded which). Some clones in this sample may be carry-over from other donors' samples. The specimen was blood. The CDR3 protein is CASSPLTSTGGLSVKLFF. The DNA sequence is given as TGTGCCAGTAGTCCACTCACCTCTACAGGGGGCCTATCGGTGAAACTGTTTTTT. Outside the CDR3, residues come from the reference TRBV19 and TRBJ1-4 proteins, so the full variable domain is: DGGITQSPKYLFRKEGQNVTLSCEQNLNHDAMYWYRQDPGQGLRLIYYSQIVNDFQKGDIAEGYSVSREKKESFPLTVTSAQKNPTAFYLCASSPLTSTGGLSVKLFFGSGTQLSVL.